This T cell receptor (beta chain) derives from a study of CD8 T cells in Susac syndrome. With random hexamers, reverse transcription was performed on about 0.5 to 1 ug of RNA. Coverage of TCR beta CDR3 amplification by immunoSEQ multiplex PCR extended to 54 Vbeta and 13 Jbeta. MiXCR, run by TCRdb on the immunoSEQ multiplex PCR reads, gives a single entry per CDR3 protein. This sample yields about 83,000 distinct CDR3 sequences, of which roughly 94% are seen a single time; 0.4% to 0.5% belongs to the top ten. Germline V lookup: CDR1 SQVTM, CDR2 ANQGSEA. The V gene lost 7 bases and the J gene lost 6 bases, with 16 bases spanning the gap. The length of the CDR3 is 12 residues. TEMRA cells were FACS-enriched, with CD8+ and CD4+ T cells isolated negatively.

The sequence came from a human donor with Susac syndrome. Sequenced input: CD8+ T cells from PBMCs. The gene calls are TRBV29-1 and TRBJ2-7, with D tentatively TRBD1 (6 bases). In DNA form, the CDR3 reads TGCAGCGCCTTCTCTGGGGGCGGCGAGCAGTACTTC. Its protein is CSAFSGGGEQYF.